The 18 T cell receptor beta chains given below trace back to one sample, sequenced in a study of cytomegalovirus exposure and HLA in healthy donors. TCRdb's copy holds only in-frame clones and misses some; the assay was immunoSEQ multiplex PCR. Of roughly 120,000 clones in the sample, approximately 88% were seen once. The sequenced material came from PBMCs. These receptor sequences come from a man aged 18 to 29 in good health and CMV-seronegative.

CDR3 in amino acids: CASSNLERGEQYF. As DNA, the CDR3 is TGTGCCAGCAGTAACCTCGAACGGGGGGAGCAGTACTTC. The V and J genes are TRBV6-5 and TRBJ2-7; the D gene is possibly TRBD2 (6 bases). The V end was cut by 5 bases, the J end by 7 bases, with 15 bases between. CDR1 is MNHEY and CDR2 is SVGAGI in the germline V gene. The CDR3 runs to 13 residues.

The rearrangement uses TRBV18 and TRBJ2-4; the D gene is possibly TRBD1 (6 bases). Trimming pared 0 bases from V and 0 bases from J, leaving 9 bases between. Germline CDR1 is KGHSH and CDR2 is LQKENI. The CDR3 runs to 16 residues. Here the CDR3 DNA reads TGTGCCAGCTCACCACCGACAGGAATAGCCAAAAACATTCAGTACTTC. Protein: CASSPPTGIAKNIQYF.

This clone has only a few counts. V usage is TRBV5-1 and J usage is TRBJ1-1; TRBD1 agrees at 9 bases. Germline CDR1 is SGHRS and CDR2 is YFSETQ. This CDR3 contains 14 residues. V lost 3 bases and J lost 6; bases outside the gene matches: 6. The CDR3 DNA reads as TGCGCCAGCAGCTCGACAGGGGGATCGGCTGAAGCTTTCTTT. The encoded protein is CASSSTGGSAEAFF.

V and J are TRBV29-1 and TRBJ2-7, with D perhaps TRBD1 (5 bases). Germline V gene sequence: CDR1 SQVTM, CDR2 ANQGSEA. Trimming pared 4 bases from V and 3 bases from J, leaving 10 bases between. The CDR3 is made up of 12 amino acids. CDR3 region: CSVGQYYYEQYF. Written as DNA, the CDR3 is TGCAGCGTTGGACAGTACTACTACGAGCAGTACTTC.

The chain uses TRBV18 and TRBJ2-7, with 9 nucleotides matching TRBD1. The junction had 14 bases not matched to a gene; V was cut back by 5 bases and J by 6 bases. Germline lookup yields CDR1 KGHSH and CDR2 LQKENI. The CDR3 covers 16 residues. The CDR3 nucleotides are TGTGCCAGCTCAAACATACCGGGACAGGGACGGCGCGAGCAGTACTTC. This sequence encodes CASSNIPGQGRREQYF.

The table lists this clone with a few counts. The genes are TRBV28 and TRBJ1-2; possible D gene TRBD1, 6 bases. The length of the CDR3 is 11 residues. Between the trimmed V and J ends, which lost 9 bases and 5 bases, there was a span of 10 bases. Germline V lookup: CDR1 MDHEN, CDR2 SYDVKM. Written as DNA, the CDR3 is TGTGCCAGTCAACAGGGATATGGCTACACCTTC. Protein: CASQQGYGYTF.

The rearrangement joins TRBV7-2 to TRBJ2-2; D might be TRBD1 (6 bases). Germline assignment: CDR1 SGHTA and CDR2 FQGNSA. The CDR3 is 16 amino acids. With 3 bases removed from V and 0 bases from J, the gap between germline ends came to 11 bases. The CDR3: CASSFTGTTNTGELFF. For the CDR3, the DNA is TGTGCCAGCAGCTTTACCGGGACAACGAACACCGGGGAGCTGTTTTTT.

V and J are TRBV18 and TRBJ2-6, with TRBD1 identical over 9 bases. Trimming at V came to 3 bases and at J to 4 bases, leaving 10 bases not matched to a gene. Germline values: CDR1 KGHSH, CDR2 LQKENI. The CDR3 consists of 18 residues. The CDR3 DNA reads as TGTGCCAGCTCACCCCGGGACAGGGTTTCCTCCGGGGCCAACGTCCTGACTTTC. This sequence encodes CASSPRDRVSSGANVLTF.

Here the CDR3 DNA reads TGCAGCGTTGCTACAGGCGTAGGTACTTCCTATGGCTACACCTTC. This encodes CSVATGVGTSYGYTF. The chain combines TRBV29-1 with TRBJ1-2, with D possibly being TRBD1 (5 bases). Germline V lookup: CDR1 SQVTM, CDR2 ANQGSEA. V lost 4 bases and J lost 4, with 19 bases in between. The CDR3 sequence is 15 residues long. The variable domain in full, completed from reference TRBV29-1 and TRBJ1-2, reads SAVISQKPSRDICQRGTSLTIQCQVDSQVTMMFWYRQQPGQSLTLIATANQGSEATYESGFVIDKFPISRPNLTFSTLTVSNMSPEDSSIYLCSVATGVGTSYGYTFGSGTRLTVV.

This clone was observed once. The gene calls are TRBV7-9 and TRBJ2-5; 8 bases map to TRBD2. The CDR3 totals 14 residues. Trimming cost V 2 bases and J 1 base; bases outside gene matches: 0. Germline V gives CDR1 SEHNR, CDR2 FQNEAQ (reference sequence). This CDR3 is CASSLTSGQETQYF. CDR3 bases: TGTGCCAGCAGCTTAACTAGCGGCCAAGAGACCCAGTACTTC.

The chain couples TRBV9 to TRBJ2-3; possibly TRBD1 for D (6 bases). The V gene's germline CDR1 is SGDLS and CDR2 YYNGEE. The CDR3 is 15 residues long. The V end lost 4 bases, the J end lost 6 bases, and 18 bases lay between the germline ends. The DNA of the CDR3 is TGTGCCAGCAGCTACTCGGGACACAAAGGGGATACGCAGTATTTT. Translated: CASSYSGHKGDTQYF.

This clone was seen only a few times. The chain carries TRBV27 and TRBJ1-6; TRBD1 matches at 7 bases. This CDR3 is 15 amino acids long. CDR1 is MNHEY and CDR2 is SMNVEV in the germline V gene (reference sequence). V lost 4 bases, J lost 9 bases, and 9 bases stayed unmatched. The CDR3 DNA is TGTGCCAGCAGTTCAACAGGTCGACAGGGTTCACCCCTCCACTTT. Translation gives CASSSTGRQGSPLHF.

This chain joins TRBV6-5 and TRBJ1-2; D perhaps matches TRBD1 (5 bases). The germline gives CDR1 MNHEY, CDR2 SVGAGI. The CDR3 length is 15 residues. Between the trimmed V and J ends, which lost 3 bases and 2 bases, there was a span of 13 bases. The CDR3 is CASSYIGTGNYGYTF. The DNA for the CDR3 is TGTGCCAGCAGTTATATCGGGACTGGGAACTATGGCTACACCTTC.

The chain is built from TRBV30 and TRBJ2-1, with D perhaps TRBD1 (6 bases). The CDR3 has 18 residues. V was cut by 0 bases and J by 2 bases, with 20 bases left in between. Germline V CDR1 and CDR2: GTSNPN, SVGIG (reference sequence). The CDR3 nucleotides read TGTGCCTGGAGTGTCGTCCAACAGGGTGGGGTTGCCTACAATGAGCAGTTCTTC. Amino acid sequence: CAWSVVQQGGVAYNEQFF.

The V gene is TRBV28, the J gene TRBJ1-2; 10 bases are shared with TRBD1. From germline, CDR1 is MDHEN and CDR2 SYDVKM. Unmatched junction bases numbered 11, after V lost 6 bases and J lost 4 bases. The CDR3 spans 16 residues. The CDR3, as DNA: TGTGCCAGCAGCCTGACAGGGGGCGAGAATCGCTATGGCTACACCTTC. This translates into CASSLTGGENRYGYTF.

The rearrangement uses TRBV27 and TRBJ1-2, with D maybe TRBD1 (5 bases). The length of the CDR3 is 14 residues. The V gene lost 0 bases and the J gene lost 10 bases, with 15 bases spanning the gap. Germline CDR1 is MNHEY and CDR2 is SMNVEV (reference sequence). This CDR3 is CASSLSRYRIDYTF. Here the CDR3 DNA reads TGTGCCAGCAGTTTATCGAGGTACAGGATTGACTACACCTTC.

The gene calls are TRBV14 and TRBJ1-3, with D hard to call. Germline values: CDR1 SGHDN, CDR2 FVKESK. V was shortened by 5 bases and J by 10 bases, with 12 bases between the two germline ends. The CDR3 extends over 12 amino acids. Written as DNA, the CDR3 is TGTGCCAGCAGCGCAGGAGGTCGAACCATATATTTT. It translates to CASSAGGRTIYF.

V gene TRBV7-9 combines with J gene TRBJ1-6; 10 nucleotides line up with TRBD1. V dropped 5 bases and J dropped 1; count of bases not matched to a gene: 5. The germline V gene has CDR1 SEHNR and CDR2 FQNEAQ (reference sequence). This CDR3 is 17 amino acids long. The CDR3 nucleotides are TGTGCCAGCAGCGCGGGACAGGGGTTATCCTATAATTCACCCCTCCACTTT. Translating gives CASSAGQGLSYNSPLHF.